This T cell receptor (beta chain) was captured by sequencing in a study of T cell responses to AZD1222 COVID-19 vaccine. Study-wide results and limits: Sampling that yielded the repertoires occurred only after the peak T cell response. Donors skewed white British and female; clonal diversity was possibly underestimated.

The CDR3 totals 15 residues. V lost 0 bases, J lost 5 bases, and 4 bases stayed unmatched. CDR1 and CDR2 from the germline V gene are SGHRS and YFSETQ. Using immunoSEQ multiplex PCR, the repertoire was profiled, and TCRdb retains in-frame clones only, with some absent. The sample comprises under 200,000 clones, more than 75% of which are singletons, and 20% to 30% rests with the top ten. Points on this clone: The antigen remains undetermined.

The chain employs TRBV5-1 and TRBJ2-5; 10 nucleotides align to TRBD1. The source material was peripheral blood, sampled 28 days after the second AZD1222 dose. The receptor comes from an adult who received the AZD1222 COVID-19 vaccine. In DNA, the CDR3 is TGCGCCAGCAGCTTGGGACAGGGGGCAAGTGAGACCCAGTACTTC. Its protein is CASSLGQGASETQYF.